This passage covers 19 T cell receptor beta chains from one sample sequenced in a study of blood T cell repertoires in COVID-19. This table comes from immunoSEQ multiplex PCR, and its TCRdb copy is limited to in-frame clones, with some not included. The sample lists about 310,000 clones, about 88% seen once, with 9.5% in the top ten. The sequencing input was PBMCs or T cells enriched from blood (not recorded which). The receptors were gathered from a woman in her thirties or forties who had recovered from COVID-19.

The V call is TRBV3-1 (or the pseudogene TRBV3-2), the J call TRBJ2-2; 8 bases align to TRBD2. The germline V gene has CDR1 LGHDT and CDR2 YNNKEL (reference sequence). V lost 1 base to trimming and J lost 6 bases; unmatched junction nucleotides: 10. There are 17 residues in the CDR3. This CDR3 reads CASSQVSASGSAGELFF. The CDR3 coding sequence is TGTGCCAGCAGCCAAGTGTCAGCTAGCGGGTCCGCCGGGGAGCTGTTTTTT.

The CDR3: CAWETSGNYNEQFF. The CDR3, as DNA: TGTGCCTGGGAAACTAGCGGGAATTACAATGAGCAGTTCTTC. The chain couples TRBV30 to TRBJ2-1; TRBD2 aligns across 10 bases. V was clipped by 5 bases and J by 4 bases; unmatched bases: 5. This CDR3 is 14 amino acids long. Looked up from germline, CDR1 is GTSNPN and CDR2 is SVGIG (reference sequence).

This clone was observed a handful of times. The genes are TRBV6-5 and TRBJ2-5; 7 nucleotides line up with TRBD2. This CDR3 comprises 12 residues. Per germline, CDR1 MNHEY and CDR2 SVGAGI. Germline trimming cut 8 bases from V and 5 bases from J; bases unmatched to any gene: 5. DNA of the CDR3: TGTGCCAGCTCCAGCGGGGTTGAGACCCAGTACTTC. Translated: CASSSGVETQYF.

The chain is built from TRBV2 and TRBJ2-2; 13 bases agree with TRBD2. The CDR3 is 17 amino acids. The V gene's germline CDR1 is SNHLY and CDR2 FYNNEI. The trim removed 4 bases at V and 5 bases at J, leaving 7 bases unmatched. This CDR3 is CASSGGLAGTWTGELFF. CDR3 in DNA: TGTGCCAGCAGTGGGGGACTAGCGGGAACCTGGACCGGGGAGCTGTTTTTT.

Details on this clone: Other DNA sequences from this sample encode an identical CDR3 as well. This CDR3 is CASSLQGDTEAFF. The CDR3 DNA sequence: TGCGCCAGCAGCCTACAGGGGGACACTGAAGCTTTCTTT. The chain recombines TRBV4-3 with TRBJ1-1; 8 bases match TRBD1. The CDR3 loop spans 13 amino acids. CDR1 is LGHNA, CDR2 YSLEER, per germline. V lost 4 bases to trimming and J lost 3 bases; unmatched junction nucleotides: 1.

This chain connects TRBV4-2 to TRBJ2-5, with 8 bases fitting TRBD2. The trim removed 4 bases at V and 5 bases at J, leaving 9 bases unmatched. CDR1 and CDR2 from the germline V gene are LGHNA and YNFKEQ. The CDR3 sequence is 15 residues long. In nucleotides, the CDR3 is TGTGCCAGCAGCCGTCAGCGGGAGCTGGGGGAGACCCAGTACTTC. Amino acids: CASSRQRELGETQYF.

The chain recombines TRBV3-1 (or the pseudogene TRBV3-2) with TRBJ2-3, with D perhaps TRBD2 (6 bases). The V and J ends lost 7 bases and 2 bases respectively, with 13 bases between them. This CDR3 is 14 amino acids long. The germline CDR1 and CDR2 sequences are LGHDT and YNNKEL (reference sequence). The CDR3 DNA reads TGTGCCAGCACCCTAATAGCGGCCACAGATACGCAGTATTTT. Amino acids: CASTLIAATDTQYF.

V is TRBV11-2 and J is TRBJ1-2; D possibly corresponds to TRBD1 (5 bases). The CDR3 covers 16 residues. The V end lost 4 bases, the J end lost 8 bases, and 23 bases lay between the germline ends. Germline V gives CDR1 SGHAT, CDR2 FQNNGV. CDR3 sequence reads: CASSSLKVDTLGGYTF. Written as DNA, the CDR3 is TGTGCCAGCAGCTCCCTGAAGGTGGACACCCTCGGCGGCTACACCTTC.

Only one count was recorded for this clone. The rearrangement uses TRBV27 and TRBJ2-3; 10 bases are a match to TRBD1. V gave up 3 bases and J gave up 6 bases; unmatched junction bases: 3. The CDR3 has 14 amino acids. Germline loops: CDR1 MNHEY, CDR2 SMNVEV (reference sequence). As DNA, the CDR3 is TGTGCCAGCAGTTTTCCGGACAGGGGGGATACGCAGTATTTT. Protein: CASSFPDRGDTQYF.

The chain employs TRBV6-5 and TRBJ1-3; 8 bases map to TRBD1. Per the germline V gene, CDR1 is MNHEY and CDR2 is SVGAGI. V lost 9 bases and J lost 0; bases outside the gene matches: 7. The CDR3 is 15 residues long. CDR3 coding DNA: TGTGCCAGTCACCGGACAGGGCTCTCTGGAAACACCATATATTTT. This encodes CASHRTGLSGNTIYF.

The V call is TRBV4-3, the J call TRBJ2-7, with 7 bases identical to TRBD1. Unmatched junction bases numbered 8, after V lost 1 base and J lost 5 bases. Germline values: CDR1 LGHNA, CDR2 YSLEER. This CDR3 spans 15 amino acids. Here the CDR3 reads CASSQGAGGLNEQYF. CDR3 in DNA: TGCGCCAGCAGCCAAGGGGCAGGGGGTCTCAACGAGCAGTACTTC.

The CDR3 here is CASSFLAGGAGTTQYF. DNA of the CDR3: TGTGCCAGCAGTTTCCTAGCGGGAGGGGCAGGGACTACGCAGTATTTT. The V call is TRBV27, the J call TRBJ2-3; the match to TRBD2 covers 12 bases. J lost 8 bases, V lost 3 bases, and 9 bases had no gene match. CDR1 is MNHEY, CDR2 SMNVEV, per germline (reference sequence). The CDR3 is 16 amino acids.

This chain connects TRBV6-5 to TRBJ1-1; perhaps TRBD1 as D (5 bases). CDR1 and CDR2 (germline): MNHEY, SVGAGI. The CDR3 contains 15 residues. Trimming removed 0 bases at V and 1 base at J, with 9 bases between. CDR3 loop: CASSYSYQGNTEAFF. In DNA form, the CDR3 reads TGTGCCAGCAGTTACTCTTATCAGGGGAACACTGAAGCTTTCTTT.

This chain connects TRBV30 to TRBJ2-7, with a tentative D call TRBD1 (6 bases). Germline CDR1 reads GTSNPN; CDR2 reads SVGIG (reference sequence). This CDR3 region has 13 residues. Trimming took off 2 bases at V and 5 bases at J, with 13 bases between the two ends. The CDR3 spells CAWSLTQGHEQYF. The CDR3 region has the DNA TGTGCCTGGAGTCTTACCCAGGGGCACGAGCAGTACTTC.

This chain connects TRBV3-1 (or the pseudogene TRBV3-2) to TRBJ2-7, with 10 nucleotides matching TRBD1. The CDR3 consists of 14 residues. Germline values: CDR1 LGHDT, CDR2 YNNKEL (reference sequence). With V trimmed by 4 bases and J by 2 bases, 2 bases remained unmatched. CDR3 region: CASSPTGGAYEQYF. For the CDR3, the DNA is TGTGCCAGCAGCCCGACAGGGGGCGCCTACGAGCAGTACTTC.

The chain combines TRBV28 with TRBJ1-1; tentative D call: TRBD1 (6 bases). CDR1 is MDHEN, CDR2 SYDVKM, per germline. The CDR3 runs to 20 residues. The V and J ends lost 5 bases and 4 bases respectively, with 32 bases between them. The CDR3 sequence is CASSTLRGGARSEGGTEAFF. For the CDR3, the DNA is TGTGCCAGCAGTACCCTCCGCGGGGGGGCGAGGTCAGAGGGTGGCACTGAAGCTTTCTTT.

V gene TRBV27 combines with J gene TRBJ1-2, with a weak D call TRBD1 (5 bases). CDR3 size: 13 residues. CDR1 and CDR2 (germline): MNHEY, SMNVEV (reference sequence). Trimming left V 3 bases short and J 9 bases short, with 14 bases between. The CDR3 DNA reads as TGTGCCAGCAGTTTCGGGCGGGACGGGAGCTACACCTTC. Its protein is CASSFGRDGSYTF.

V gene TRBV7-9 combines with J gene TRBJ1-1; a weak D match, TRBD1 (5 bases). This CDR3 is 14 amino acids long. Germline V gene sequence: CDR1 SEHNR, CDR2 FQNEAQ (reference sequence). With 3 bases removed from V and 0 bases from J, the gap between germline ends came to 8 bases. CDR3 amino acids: CASSFDSLNTEAFF. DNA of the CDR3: TGTGCCAGCAGCTTTGACAGCCTGAACACTGAAGCTTTCTTT.

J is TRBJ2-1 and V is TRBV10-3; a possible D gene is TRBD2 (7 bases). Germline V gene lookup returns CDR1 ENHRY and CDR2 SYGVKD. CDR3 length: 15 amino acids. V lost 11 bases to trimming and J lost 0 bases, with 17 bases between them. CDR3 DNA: TGTGCCGGCGGGGGCGGCTCGAGCTCCTACAATGAGCAGTTCTTC. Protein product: CAGGGGSSSYNEQFF.